Listed below are T cell receptor beta chains from one sample, sequenced in a study of post-analysis software for immune sequencing data. TCRdb independently ran MiXCR on the PCR reads; one entry per CDR3 protein. The table has hundreds of thousands of distinct CDR3 sequences, roughly 58% seen once; the top ten hold approximately 4.5%. Material: blood. These receptors were obtained from a girl between 5 and 17 years old with multiple sclerosis. Both conserved end residues are part of each CDR3. D genes are given only for firm matches. Not every row has a clone size; where given, it reads once, few, many or a size class.

clone_size,j_call,v_call,cdr3_length,d_call,cdr3_aa,cdr3_nt
-,TRBJ2-3,TRBV20-1,13,-,CSANQLSGDTQYF,TGCAGTGCCAACCAACTCTCGGGAGATACGCAGTATTTT
-,TRBJ2-5,TRBV5-1,16,-,CASSFGGSTPGETQYF,TGCGCCAGCAGCTTTGGAGGTAGCACCCCCGGAGAGACCCAGTACTTC
-,TRBJ2-3,TRBV10-3,15,-,CAISLGKAGTDTQYF,TGTGCCATCAGCCTCGGGAAAGCTGGCACAGATACGCAGTATTTT
few,TRBJ2-3,TRBV29-1,14,-,CSVRDRSSTDTQYF,TGCAGCGTTCGGGATCGCTCTAGCACAGATACGCAGTATTTT
few,TRBJ2-5,TRBV20-1,12,-,CSASGDQETQYF,TGCAGTGCTAGTGGGGACCAAGAGACCCAGTACTTC
-,TRBJ2-7,TRBV29-1,13,-,CSVEPTGSYEQYF,TGCAGCGTGGAGCCGACGGGCTCCTACGAGCAGTACTTC
once,TRBJ2-1,TRBV20-1,14,TRBD2,CSARSGGGQYEQFF,TGCAGTGCTAGATCGGGGGGAGGGCAATATGAGCAGTTCTTC
-,TRBJ2-7,TRBV11-1,14,TRBD2,CASSFTGTSGVQYF,TGTGCCAGCAGCTTCACCGGGACTAGCGGGGTTCAGTACTTC
-,TRBJ2-5,TRBV7-2,17,TRBD2,CASSLYGASGTMAAQYF,TGTGCCAGCAGCTTATATGGCGCTAGCGGAACGATGGCGGCCCAGTACTTC
-,TRBJ1-5,TRBV12-3/TRBV12-4,15,-,CASSLGPGDNQPQHF,TGTGCCAGCAGTTTGGGCCCCGGAGACAATCAGCCCCAGCATTTT
-,TRBJ1-1,TRBV29-1,14,TRBD1,CSVLPVVDRVGAFF,TGCAGCGTTCTCCCTGTTGTAGACAGGGTTGGAGCTTTCTTT
-,TRBJ2-1,TRBV12-3/TRBV12-4,18,TRBD2,CASSPIAGSIISYNEQFF,TGTGCCAGCAGTCCCATAGCGGGGTCTATCATCTCCTACAATGAGCAGTTCTTC
-,TRBJ2-5,TRBV6-6,16,-,CASSYSKRFERETQYF,TGTGCCAGCAGTTACTCGAAGCGCTTTGAGCGAGAGACCCAGTACTTC
-,TRBJ2-5,TRBV10-2,17,TRBD2,CASSEQETSGSRETQYF,TGCGCCAGCAGTGAGCAAGAGACTAGCGGAAGTCGAGAGACCCAGTACTTC
-,TRBJ1-4,TRBV3-1,15,TRBD1,CASSQSVDRDEKLFF,TGTGCCAGCAGCCAATCCGTCGACAGGGATGAAAAACTGTTTTTT
-,TRBJ2-5,TRBV3-1,14,-,CASSQDNLGETQYF,TGTGCCAGCAGCCAAGATAACCTAGGAGAGACCCAGTACTTC
once,TRBJ1-4,TRBV27,15,-,CASSSQTAVYEKLFF,TGTGCCAGCAGTTCCCAGACAGCCGTCTATGAAAAACTGTTTTTT
-,TRBJ2-1,TRBV12-5,14,-,CASGATVNYNEQFF,TGTGCTAGTGGTGCGACTGTGAACTACAATGAGCAGTTCTTC
-,TRBJ2-3,TRBV12-3/TRBV12-4,12,-,CASSSPWDTQYF,TGTGCCAGCAGTTCACCGTGGGATACGCAGTATTTT
few,TRBJ2-7,TRBV6-5,15,TRBD1,CASRRQIGQGYEQYF,TGTGCCAGCAGACGCCAGATCGGACAGGGCTACGAGCAGTACTTC
many,TRBJ1-2,TRBV5-1,12,-,CASSLVGYGYTF,TGTGCCAGCAGCTTAGTGGGCTATGGCTACACCTTC
-,TRBJ1-2,TRBV2,15,-,CASRREGRVNYGYTF,TGTGCCAGCCGTCGCGAGGGCAGGGTTAACTATGGCTACACCTTC
once,TRBJ2-5,TRBV6-1,13,-,CASRSTALETQYF,TGTGCCAGCAGATCGACAGCCTTAGAGACCCAGTACTTC
-,TRBJ2-7,TRBV29-1,11,-,CSVDRNYEQYF,TGCAGCGTTGACAGGAACTACGAGCAGTACTTC
few,TRBJ2-4,TRBV28,18,-,CASSLFGASSGLKNIQYF,TGTGCCAGCAGTTTATTTGGGGCCTCATCGGGCTTAAAAAACATTCAGTACTTC
-,TRBJ2-7,TRBV10-3,13,-,CATSGRNTYEQYF,TGTGCTACATCCGGACGGAACACCTACGAGCAGTACTTC